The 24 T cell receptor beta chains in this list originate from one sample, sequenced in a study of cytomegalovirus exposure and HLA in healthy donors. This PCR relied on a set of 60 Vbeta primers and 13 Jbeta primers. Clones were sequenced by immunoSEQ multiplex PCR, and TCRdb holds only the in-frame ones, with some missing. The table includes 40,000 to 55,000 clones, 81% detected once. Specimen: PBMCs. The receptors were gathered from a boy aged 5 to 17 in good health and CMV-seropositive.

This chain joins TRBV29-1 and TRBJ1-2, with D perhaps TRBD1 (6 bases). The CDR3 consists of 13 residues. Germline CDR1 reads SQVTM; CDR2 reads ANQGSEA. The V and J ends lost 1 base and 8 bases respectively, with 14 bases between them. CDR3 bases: TGCAGCGTTGAAGGCCTGGGGGCAAGAGGCTACACCTTC. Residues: CSVEGLGARGYTF.

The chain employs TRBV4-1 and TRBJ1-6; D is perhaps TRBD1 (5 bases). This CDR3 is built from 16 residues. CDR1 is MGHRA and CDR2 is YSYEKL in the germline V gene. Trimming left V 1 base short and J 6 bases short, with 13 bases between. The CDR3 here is CASSQGRSGSNSPLHF. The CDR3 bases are TGCGCCAGCAGCCAAGGTAGATCAGGGTCTAATTCACCCCTCCACTTT.

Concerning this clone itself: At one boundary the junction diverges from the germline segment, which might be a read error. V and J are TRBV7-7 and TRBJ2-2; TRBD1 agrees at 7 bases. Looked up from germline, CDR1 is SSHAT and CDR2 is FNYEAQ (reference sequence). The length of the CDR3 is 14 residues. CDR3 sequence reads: CASRRTGNTGELFF. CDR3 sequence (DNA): TGTGCTAGCAGGAGGACAGGGAACACCGGGGAGCTGTTTTTT.

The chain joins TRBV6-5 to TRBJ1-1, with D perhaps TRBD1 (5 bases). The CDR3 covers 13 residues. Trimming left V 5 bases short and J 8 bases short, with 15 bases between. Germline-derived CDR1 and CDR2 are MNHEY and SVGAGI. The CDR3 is CASSDSGGGEAFF. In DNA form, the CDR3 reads TGTGCCAGCAGTGATTCGGGGGGTGGAGAAGCTTTCTTT.

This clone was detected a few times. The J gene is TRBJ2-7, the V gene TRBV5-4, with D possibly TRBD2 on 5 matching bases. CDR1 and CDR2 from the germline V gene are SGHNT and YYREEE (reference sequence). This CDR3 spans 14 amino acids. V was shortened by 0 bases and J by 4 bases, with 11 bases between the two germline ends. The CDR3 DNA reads TGTGCCAGCAGCTTGGGAGGGTTCGGTTACGAGCAGTACTTC. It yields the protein CASSLGGFGYEQYF. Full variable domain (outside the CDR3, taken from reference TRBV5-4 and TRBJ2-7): ETGVTQSPTHLIKTRGQQVTLRCSSQSGHNTVSWYQQALGQGPQFIFQYYREEENGRGNFPPRFSGLQFPNYSSELNVNALELDDSALYLCASSLGGFGYEQYFGPGTRLTVT.

CDR3 sequence: CASSDTGGYSYNEQFF. The DNA for the CDR3 is TGTGCCAGCAGTGATACCGGGGGGTACTCCTACAATGAGCAGTTCTTC. The rearrangement joins TRBV25-1 to TRBJ2-1; 7 positions match TRBD2. Germline loops: CDR1 MGHDK, CDR2 SYGVNS. The junction had 5 bases not matched to a gene; V was cut back by 3 bases and J by 0 bases. The length of the CDR3 is 16 residues.

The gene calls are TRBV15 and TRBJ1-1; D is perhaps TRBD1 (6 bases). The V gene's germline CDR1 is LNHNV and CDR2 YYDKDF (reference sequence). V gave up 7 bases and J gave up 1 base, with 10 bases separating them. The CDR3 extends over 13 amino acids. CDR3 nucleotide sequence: TGTGCCACCAATGGGGACACGAACACTGAAGCTTTCTTT. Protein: CATNGDTNTEAFF.

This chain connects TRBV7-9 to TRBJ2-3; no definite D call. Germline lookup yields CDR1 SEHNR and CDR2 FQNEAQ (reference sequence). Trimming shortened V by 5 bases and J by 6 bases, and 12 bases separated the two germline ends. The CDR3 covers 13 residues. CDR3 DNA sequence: TGTGCCAGCAGCCCGGAGTCGTGGGATACGCAGTATTTT. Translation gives CASSPESWDTQYF.

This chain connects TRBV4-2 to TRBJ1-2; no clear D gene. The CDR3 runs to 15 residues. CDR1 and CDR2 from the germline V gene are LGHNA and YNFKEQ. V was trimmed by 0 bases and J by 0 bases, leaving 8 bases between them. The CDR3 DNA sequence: TGTGCCAGCAGCCAAGATCAATTAGCTAACTATGGCTACACCTTC. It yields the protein CASSQDQLANYGYTF.

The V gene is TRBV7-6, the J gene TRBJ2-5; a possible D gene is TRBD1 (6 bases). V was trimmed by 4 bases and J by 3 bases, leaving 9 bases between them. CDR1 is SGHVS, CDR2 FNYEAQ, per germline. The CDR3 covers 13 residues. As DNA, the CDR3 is TGTGCCAGCAGCTCGCGGACAGAAGAGACCCAGTACTTC. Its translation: CASSSRTEETQYF. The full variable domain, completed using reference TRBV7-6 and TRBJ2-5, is GAGVSQSPRYKVTKRGQDVALRCDPISGHVSLYWYRQALGQGPEFLTYFNYEAQQDKSGLPNDRFSAERPEGSISTLTIQRTEQRDSAMYRCASSSRTEETQYFGPGTRLLVL.

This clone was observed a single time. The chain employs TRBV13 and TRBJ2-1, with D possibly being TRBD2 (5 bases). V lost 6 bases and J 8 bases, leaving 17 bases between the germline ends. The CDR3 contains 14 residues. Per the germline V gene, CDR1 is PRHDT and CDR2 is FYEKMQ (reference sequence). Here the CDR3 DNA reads TGTGCCAGCAGAGTAGTGGGCAGCGGCGATGAGCAGTTCTTC. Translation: CASRVVGSGDEQFF.

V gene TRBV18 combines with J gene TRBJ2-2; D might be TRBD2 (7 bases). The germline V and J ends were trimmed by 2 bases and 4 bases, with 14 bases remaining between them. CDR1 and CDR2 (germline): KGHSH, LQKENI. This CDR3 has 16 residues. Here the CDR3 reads CASSPDGGQVTGELFF. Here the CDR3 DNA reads TGTGCCAGCTCACCAGACGGGGGGCAAGTCACCGGGGAGCTGTTTTTT.

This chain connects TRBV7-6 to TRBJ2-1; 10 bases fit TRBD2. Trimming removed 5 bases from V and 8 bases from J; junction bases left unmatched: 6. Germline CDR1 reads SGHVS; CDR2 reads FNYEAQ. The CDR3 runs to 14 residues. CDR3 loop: CASSPSGGDDEQFF. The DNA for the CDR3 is TGTGCCAGCAGCCCTAGCGGGGGTGACGATGAGCAGTTCTTC.

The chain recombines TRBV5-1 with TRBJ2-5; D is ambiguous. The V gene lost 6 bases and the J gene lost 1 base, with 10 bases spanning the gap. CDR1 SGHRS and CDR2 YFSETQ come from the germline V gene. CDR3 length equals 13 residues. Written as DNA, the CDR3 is TGCGCCAGCAATGGCTACAGCCAAGAGACCCAGTACTTC. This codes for CASNGYSQETQYF.

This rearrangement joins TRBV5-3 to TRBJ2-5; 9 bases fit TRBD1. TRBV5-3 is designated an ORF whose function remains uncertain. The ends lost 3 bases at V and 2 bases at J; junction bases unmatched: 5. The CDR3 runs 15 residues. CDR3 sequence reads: CARSSGQGTQETQYF. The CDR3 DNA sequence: TGTGCCAGAAGCTCGGGACAGGGTACTCAAGAGACCCAGTACTTC.

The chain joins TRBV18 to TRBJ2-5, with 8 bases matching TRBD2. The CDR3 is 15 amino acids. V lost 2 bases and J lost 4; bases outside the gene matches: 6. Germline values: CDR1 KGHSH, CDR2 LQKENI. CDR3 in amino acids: CASSPKPGGGETQYF. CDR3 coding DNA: TGTGCCAGCTCACCAAAGCCCGGGGGGGGAGAGACCCAGTACTTC.

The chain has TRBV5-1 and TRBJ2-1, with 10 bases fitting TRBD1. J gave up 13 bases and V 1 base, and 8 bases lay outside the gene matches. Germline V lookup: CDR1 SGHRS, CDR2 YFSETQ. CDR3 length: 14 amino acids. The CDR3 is CASSLPGQGSPQFF. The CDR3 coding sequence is TGCGCCAGCAGCTTGCCGGGACAGGGGAGTCCACAGTTCTTC. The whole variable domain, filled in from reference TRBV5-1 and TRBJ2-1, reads KAGVTQTPRYLIKTRGQQVTLSCSPISGHRSVSWYQQTPGQGLQFLFEYFSETQRNKGNFPGRFSGRQFSNSRSEMNVSTLELGDSALYLCASSLPGQGSPQFFGPGTRLTVL.

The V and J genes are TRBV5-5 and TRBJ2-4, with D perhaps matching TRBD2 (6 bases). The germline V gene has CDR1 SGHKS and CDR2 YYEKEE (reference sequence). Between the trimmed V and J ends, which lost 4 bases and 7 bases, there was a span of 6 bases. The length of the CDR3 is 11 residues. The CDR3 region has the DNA TGTGCCAGCAGCCGGGGGAACATTCAGTACTTC. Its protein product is CASSRGNIQYF. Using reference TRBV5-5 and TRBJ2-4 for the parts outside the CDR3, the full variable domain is DAGVTQSPTHLIKTRGQQVTLRCSPISGHKSVSWYQQVLGQGPQFIFQYYEKEERGRGNFPDRFSARQFPNYSSELNVNALLLGDSALYLCASSRGNIQYFGAGTRLSVL.

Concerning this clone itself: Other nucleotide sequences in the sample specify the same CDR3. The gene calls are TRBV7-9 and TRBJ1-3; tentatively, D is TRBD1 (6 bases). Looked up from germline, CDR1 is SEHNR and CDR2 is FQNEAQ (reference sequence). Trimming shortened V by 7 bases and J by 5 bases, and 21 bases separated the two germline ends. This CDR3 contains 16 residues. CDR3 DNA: TGTGCCAGCACACGGCTTTTGCAGGGGAATCGAAACACCATATATTTT. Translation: CASTRLLQGNRNTIYF.

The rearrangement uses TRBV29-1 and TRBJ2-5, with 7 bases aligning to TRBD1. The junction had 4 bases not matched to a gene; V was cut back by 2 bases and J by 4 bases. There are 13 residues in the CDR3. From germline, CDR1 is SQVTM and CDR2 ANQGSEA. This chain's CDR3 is CSVERQGRETQYF. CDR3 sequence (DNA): TGCAGCGTTGAACGACAGGGCCGAGAGACCCAGTACTTC.

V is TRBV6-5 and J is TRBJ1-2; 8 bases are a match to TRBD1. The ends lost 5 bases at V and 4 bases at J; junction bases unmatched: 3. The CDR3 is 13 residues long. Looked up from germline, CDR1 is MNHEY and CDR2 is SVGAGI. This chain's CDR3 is CASSKTGVYGYTF. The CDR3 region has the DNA TGTGCCAGCAGTAAGACAGGGGTCTATGGCTACACCTTC.

The CDR3 region has the DNA TGTGCCAGCAGCTCTCACACGGGTCCGAACACTGAAGCTTTCTTT. The encoded protein is CASSSHTGPNTEAFF. The chain combines TRBV7-6 with TRBJ1-1; no clear D. Germline CDR1 is SGHVS and CDR2 is FNYEAQ. The CDR3 sequence is 15 residues long. Trimming left V 4 bases short and J 1 base short, with 13 bases between.

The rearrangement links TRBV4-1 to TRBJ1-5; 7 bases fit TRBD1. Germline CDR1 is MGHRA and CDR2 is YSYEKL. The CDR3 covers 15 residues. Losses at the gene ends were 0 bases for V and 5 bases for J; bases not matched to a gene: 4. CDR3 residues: CASSQEGQNDQPQHF. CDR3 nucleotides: TGCGCCAGCAGCCAAGAGGGACAGAACGATCAGCCCCAGCATTTT.

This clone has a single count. The CDR3 region is CASSQDGGYYEQYF. In DNA form, the CDR3 reads TGTGCCAGCAGCCAAGATGGAGGATACTACGAGCAGTACTTC. V gene TRBV14 combines with J gene TRBJ2-5, with D possibly TRBD2 on 5 matching bases. The DNA matches TRBJ2-7 better at its end, which makes the J call doubtful. CDR1 and CDR2 (germline): SGHDN, FVKESK. The CDR3 contains 14 residues.